This TCR beta chain comes out of a study of graft-versus-host responses after intestinal transplantation. Study-level information: Uniformly, recipients were administered anti-thymocyte globulin induction with subsequent tacrolimus and steroids for around three years. Findings and caveats of the study: GvH clones detected in recipient marrow included some appearing first in ileum or blood.

This clone was recorded once. Its antigen is still unknown. Sequenced by immunoSEQ multiplex PCR; TCRdb stores in-frame clones only, minus some. In the table there are about 40,000 clones, roughly nine tenths of which are singletons. CDR1 is SEHNR, CDR2 FQNEAQ, per germline (reference sequence). V lost 4 bases and J lost 4, with 8 bases in between. The CDR3 totals 12 residues. The input for sequencing was PBMCs, taken around 320 days after intestinal transplant. The clonotype comes from a human patient who received an intestinal transplant, so some T cells may come from the graft donor. The chain uses TRBV7-9 and TRBJ2-7; D not resolved. The CDR3 region has the DNA TGTGCCAGCAGCTCCGACCGGTACGAGCAGTACTTC. Its protein product is CASSSDRYEQYF. The full variable domain, with the rest looked up from reference TRBV7-9 and TRBJ2-7, is DTGVSQNPRHKITKRGQNVTFRCDPISEHNRLYWYRQTLGQGPEFLTYFQNEAQLEKSRLLSDRFSAERPKGSFSTLEIQRTEQGDSAMYLCASSSDRYEQYFGPGTRLTVT.